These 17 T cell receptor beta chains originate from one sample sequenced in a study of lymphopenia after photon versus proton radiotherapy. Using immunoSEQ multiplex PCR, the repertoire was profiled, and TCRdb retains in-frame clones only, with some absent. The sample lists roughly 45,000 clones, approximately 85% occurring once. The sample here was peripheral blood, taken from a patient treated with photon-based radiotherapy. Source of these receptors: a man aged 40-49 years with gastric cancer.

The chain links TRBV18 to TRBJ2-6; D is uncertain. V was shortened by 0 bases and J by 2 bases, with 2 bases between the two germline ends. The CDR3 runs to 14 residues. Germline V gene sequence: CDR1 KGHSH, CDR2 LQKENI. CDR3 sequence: CASSPPAGANVLTF. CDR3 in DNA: TGTGCCAGCTCACCACCGGCTGGGGCCAACGTCCTGACTTTC.

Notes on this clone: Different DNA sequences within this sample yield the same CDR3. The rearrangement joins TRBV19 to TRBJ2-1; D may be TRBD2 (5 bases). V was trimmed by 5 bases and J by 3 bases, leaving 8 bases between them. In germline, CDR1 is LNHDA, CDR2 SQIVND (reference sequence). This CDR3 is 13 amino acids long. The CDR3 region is CASSPRGYNEQFF. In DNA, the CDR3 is TGTGCCAGTAGTCCCCGGGGCTACAATGAGCAGTTCTTC.

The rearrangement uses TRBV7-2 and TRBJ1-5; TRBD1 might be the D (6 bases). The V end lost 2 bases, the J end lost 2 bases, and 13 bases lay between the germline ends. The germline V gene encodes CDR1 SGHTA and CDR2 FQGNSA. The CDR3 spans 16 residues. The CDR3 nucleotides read TGTGCCAGCAGCTTATCTGGGGGCAGAGGCAATCAGCCCCAGCATTTT. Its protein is CASSLSGGRGNQPQHF.

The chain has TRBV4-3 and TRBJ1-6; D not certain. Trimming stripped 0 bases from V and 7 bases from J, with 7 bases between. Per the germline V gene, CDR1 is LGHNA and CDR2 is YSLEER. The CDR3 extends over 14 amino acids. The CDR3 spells CASSQDGRNSPLHF. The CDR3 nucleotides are TGCGCCAGCAGCCAAGATGGGAGGAATTCACCCCTCCACTTT.

CDR3 residues: CASISGGGGDTQYF. The DNA of the CDR3 is TGTGCCAGCATCAGTGGGGGGGGAGGAGATACGCAGTATTTT. The chain employs TRBV2 and TRBJ2-3; 7 bases agree with TRBD2. The germline V gene has CDR1 SNHLY and CDR2 FYNNEI. This CDR3 spans 14 amino acids. The J segment lost 5 bases and the V segment lost 7 bases, leaving 9 bases of the junction unmatched.

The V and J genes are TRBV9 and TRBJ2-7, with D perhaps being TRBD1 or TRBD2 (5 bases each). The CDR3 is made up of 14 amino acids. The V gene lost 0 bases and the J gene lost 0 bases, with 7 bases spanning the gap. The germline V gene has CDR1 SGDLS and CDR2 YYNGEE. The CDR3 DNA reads TGTGCCAGCAGCGTAGGGGACCTCTCCTACGAGCAGTACTTC. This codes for CASSVGDLSYEQYF.

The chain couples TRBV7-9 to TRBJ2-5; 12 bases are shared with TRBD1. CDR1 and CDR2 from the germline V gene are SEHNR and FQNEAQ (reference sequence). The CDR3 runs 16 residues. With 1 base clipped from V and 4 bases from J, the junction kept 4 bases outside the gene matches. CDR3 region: CASSLGDRGPGETQYF. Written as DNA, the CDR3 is TGTGCCAGCAGCTTAGGGGACAGGGGGCCTGGAGAGACCCAGTACTTC.

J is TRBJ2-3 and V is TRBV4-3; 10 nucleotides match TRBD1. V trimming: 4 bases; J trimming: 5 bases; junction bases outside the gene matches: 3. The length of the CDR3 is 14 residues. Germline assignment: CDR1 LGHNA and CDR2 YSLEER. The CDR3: CASSLGTGVDTQYF. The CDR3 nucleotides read TGCGCCAGCAGCCTAGGGACAGGGGTAGATACGCAGTATTTT.

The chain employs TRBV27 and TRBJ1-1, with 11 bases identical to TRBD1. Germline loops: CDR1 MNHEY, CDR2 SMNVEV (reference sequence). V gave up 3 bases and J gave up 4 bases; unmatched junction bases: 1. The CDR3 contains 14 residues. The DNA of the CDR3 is TGTGCCAGCAGTTTGGACAGGGGGCCCACTGAAGCTTTCTTT. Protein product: CASSLDRGPTEAFF.

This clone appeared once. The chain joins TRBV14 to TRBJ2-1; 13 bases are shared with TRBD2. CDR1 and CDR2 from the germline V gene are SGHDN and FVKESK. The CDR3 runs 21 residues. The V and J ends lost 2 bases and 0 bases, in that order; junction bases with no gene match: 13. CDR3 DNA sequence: TGTGCCAGCAGCCAAACCCCGGGACTAGCGGGGCCAATGAGCTCCTACAATGAGCAGTTCTTC. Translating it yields CASSQTPGLAGPMSSYNEQFF.

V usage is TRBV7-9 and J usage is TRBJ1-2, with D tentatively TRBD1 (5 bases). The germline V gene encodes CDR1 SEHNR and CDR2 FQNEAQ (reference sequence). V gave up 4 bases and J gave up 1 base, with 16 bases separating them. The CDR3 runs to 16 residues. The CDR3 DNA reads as TGTGCCAGCAGCTCTTCCGGGACGCTTATTAACTATGGCTACACCTTC. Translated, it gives CASSSSGTLINYGYTF.

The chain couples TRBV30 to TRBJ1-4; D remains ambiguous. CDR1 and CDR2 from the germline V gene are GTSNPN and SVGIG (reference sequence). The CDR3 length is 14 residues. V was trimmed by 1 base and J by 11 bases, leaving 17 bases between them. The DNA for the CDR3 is TGTGCCTGGAGTGCCGCCTCTCGGCTTGCTAAACTGTTTTTT. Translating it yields CAWSAASRLAKLFF. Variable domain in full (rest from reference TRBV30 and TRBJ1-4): SQTIHQWPATLVQPVGSPLSLECTVEGTSNPNLYWYRQAAGRGLQLLFYSVGIGQISSEVPQNLSASRPQDRQFILSSKKLLLSDSGFYLCAWSAASRLAKLFFGSGTQLSVL.

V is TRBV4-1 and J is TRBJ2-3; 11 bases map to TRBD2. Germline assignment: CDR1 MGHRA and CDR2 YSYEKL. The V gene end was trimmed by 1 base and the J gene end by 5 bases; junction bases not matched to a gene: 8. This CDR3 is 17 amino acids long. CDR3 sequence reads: CASSQVLSGGARDTQYF. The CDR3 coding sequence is TGCGCCAGCAGCCAAGTGCTTAGCGGGGGGGCTCGAGATACGCAGTATTTT.

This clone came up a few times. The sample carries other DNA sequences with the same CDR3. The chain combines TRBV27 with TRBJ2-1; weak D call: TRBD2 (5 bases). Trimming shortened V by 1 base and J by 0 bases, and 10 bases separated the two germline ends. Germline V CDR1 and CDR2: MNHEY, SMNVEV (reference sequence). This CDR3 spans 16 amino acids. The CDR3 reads CASSLFGDSSYNEQFF. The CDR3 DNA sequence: TGTGCCAGCAGTTTATTCGGGGATAGCTCCTACAATGAGCAGTTCTTC.

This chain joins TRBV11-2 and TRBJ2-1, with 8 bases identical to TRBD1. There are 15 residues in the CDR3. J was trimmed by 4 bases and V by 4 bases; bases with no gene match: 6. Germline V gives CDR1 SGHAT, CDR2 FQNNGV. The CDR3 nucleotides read TGTGCCAGCAGCTCGGGGGACAGGCAATACAATGAGCAGTTCTTC. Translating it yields CASSSGDRQYNEQFF.

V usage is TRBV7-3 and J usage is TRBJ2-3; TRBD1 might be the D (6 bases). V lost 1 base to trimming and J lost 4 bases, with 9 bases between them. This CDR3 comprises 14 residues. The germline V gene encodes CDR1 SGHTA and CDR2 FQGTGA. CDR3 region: CASSLIQGSDTQYF. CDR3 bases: TGTGCCAGCAGCTTAATACAGGGTTCAGATACGCAGTATTTT. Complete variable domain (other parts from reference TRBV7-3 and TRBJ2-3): GAGVSQTPSNKVTEKGKYVELRCDPISGHTALYWYRQSLGQGPEFLIYFQGTGAADDSGLPNDRFFAVRPEGSVSTLKIQRTERGDSAVYLCASSLIQGSDTQYFGPGTRLTVL.

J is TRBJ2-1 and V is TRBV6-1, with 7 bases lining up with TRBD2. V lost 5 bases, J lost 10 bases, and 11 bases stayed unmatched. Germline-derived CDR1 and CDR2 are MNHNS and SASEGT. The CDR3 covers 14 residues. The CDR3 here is CASSPGTTLEEQFF. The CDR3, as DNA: TGTGCCAGCAGTCCCGGGACTACATTGGAGGAGCAGTTCTTC.